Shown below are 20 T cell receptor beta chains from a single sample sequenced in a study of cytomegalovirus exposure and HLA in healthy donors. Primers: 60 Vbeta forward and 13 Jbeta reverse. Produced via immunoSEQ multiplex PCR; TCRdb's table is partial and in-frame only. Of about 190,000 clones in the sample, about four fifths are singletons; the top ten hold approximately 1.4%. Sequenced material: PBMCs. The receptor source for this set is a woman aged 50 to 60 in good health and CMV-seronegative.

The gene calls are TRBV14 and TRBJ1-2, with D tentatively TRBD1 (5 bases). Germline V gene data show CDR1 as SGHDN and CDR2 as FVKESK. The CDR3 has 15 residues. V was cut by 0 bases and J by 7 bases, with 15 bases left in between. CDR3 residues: CASSQDWGSPRGYTF. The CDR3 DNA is TGTGCCAGCAGCCAAGATTGGGGCAGCCCCCGTGGCTACACCTTC.

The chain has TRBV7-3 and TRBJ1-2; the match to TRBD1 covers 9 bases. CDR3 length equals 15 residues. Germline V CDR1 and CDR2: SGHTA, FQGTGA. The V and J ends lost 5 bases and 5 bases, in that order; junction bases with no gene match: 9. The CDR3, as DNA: TGTGCCAGCAGCCTGGGACAGGGTGGAATATATGGCTACACCTTC. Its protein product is CASSLGQGGIYGYTF.

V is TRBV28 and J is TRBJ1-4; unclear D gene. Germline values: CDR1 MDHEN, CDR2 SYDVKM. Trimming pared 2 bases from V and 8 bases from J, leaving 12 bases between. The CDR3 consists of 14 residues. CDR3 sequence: CASSLTGLREKLFF. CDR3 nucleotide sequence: TGTGCCAGCAGTTTAACGGGGTTACGGGAAAAACTGTTTTTT.

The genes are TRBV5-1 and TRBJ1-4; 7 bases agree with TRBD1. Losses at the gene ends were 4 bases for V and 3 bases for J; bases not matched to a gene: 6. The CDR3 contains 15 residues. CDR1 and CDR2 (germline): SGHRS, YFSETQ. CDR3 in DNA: TGCGCCAGCAGCCTAAGGACAGGAGCTAATGAAAAACTGTTTTTT. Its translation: CASSLRTGANEKLFF.

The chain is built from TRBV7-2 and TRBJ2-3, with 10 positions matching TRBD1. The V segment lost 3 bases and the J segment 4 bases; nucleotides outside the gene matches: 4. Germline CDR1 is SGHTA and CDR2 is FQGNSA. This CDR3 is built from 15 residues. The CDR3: CASSLDRGGADTQYF. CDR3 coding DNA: TGTGCCAGCAGCTTGGACAGGGGGGGCGCAGATACGCAGTATTTT.

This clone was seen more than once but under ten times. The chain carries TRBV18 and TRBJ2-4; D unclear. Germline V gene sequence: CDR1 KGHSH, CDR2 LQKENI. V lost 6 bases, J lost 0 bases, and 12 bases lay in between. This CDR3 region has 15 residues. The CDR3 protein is CASSQLPRAKNIQYF. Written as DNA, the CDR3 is TGTGCCAGCTCTCAGTTGCCTAGAGCCAAAAACATTCAGTACTTC. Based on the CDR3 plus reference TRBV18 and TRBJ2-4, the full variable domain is NAGVMQNPRHLVRRRGQEARLRCSPMKGHSHVYWYRQLPEEGLKFMVYLQKENIIDESGMPKERFSAEFPKEGPSILRIQQVVRGDSAAYFCASSQLPRAKNIQYFGAGTRLSVL.

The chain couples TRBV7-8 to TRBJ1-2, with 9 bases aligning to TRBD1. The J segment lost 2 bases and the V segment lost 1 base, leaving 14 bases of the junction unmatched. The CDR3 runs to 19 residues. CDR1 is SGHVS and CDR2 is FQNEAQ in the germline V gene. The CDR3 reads CASSLVTPGWDRANYGYTF. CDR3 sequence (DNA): TGTGCCAGCAGCTTAGTAACCCCTGGATGGGACAGGGCAAACTATGGCTACACCTTC.

The CDR3 DNA reads as TGTGCCATCAGAGGCAGCGTGGCAGATACGCAGTATTTT. As protein: CAIRGSVADTQYF. The rearrangement joins TRBV10-3 to TRBJ2-3; D is unclear. Germline-derived CDR1 and CDR2 are ENHRY and SYGVKD. The CDR3 sequence is 13 residues long. Trimming took 6 bases from V and 4 from J, leaving 11 bases between them.

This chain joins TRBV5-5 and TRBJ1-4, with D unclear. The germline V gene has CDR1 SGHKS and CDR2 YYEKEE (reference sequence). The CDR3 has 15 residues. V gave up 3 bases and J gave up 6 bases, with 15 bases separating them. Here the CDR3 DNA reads TGTGCCAGCAGCTCCCGGGGAGGTTTGGATGAAAAACTGTTTTTT. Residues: CASSSRGGLDEKLFF.

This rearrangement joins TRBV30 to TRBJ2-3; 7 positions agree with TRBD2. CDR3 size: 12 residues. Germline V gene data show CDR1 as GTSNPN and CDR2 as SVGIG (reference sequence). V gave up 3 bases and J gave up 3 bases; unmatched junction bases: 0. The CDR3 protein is CAWRGGTDTQYF. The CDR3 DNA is TGTGCCTGGAGGGGGGGGACAGATACGCAGTATTTT.

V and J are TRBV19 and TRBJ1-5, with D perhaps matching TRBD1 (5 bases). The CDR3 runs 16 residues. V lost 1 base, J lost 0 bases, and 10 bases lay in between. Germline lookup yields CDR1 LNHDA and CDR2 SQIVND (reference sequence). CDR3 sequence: CASSIVRQSSNQPQHF. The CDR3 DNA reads TGTGCCAGTAGTATAGTACGACAGAGTAGCAATCAGCCCCAGCATTTT.

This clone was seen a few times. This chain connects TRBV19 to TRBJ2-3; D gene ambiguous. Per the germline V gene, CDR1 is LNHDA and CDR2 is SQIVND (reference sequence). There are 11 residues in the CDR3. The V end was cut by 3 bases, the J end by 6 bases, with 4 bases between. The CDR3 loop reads CASSILDTQYF. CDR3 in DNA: TGTGCCAGTAGTATTCTGGATACGCAGTATTTT.

The CDR3 sequence is CASSETGGVTYNEQFF. The CDR3 DNA is TGTGCCAGCAGTGAAACGGGCGGGGTAACCTACAATGAGCAGTTCTTC. The chain is built from TRBV6-1 and TRBJ2-1; D might be TRBD2 (6 bases). The CDR3 has 16 residues. With 2 bases removed from V and 2 bases from J, the gap between germline ends came to 13 bases. The germline V gene has CDR1 MNHNS and CDR2 SASEGT.

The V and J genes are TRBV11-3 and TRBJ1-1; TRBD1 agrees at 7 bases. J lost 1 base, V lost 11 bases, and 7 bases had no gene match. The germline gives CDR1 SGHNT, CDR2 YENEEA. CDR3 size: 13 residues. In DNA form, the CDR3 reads TGTGCCTCTAGACAGGGACAGAACACTGAAGCTTTCTTT. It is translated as CASRQGQNTEAFF. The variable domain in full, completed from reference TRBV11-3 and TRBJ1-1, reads EAGVVQSPRYKIIEKKQPVAFWCNPISGHNTLYWYLQNLGQGPELLIRYENEEAVDDSQLPKDRFSAERLKGVDSTLKIQPAELGDSAVYLCASRQGQNTEAFFGQGTRLTVV.

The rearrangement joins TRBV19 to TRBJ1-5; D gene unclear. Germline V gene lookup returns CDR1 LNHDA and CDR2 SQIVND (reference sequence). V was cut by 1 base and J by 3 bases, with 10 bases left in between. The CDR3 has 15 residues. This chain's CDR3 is CASSIAPVYNQPQHF. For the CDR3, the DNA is TGTGCCAGTAGTATAGCCCCAGTTTACAATCAGCCCCAGCATTTT.

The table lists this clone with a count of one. DNA for the CDR3: TGTGCCAGCTCATTAACCGGACAGGCCCTTAAGAACACTGAAGCTTTCTTT. It codes for CASSLTGQALKNTEAFF. This chain uses TRBV18 with TRBJ1-1, with TRBD1 matching over 7 bases. The CDR3 length is 17 residues. Germline loops: CDR1 KGHSH, CDR2 LQKENI. V dropped 5 bases and J dropped 1; count of bases not matched to a gene: 13.

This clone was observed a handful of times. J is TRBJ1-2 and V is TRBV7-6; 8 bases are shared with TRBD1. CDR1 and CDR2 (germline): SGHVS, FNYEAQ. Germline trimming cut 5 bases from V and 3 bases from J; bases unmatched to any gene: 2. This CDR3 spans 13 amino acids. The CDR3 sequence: CASSLGQDYGYTF. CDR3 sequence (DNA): TGTGCCAGCAGCCTGGGACAGGACTATGGCTACACCTTC. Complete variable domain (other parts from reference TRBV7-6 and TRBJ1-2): GAGVSQSPRYKVTKRGQDVALRCDPISGHVSLYWYRQALGQGPEFLTYFNYEAQQDKSGLPNDRFSAERPEGSISTLTIQRTEQRDSAMYRCASSLGQDYGYTFGSGTRLTVV.

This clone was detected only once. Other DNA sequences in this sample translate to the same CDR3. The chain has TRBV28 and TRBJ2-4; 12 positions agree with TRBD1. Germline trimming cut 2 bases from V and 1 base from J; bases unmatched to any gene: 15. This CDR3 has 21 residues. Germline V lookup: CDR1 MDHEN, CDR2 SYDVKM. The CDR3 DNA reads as TGTGCCAGCAGTTTAGGGACAGGGGGCGAAAGGCAGGAAGAGGCCAAAAACATTCAGTACTTC. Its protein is CASSLGTGGERQEEAKNIQYF.

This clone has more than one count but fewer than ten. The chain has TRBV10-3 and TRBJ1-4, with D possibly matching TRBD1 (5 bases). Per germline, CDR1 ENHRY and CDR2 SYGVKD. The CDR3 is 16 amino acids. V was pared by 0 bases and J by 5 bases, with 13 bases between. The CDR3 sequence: CAISESFQGRNEKLFF. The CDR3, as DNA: TGTGCCATCAGTGAGTCTTTTCAGGGCAGGAATGAAAAACTGTTTTTT.

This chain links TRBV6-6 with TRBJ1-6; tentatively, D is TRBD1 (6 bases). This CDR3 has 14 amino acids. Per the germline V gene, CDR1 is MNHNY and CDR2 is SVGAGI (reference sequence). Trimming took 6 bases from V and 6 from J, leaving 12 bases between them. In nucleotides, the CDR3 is TGTGCCAGCAGGGGTAGACAGGCTAATTCACCCCTCCACTTT. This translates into CASRGRQANSPLHF.